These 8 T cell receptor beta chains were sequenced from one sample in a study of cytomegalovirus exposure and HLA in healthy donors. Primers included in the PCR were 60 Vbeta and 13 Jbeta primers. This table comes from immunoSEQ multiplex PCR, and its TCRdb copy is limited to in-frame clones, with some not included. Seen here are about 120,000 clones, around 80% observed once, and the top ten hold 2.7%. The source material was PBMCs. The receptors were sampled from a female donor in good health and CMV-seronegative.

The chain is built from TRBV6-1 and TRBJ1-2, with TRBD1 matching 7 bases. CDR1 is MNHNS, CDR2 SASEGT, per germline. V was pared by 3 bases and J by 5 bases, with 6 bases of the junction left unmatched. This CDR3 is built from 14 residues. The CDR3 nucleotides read TGTGCCAGCAGTGACAGGGGGATTTCATATGGCTACACCTTC. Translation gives CASSDRGISYGYTF.

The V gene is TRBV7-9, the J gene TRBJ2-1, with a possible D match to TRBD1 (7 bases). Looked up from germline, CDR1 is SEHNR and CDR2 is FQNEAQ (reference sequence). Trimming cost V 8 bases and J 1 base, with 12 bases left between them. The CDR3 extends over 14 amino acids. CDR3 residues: CASPRGASYNEQFF. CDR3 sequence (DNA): TGTGCCAGCCCCAGGGGGGCATCCTACAATGAGCAGTTCTTC.

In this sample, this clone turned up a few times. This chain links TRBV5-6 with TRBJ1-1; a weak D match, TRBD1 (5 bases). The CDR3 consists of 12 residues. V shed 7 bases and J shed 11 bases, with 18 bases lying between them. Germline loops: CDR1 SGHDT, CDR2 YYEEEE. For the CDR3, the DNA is TGTGCCAGCGGGAGGACGGGACGGCGGGCTTTCTTT. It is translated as CASGRTGRRAFF.

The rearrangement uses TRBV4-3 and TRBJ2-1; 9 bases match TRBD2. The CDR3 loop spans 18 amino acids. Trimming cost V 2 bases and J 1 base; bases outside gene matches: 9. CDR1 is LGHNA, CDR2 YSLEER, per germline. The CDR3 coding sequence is TGCGCCAGCAGCCAATCACCCCCGCGGGGGGGATCCTACAATGAGCAGTTCTTC. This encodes CASSQSPPRGGSYNEQFF.

CDR3 DNA: TGTGCCAGCAGCTTCCGACAGGGGGCTGAAGCTTTCTTT. Translation gives CASSFRQGAEAFF. J is TRBJ1-1 and V is TRBV11-2, with 9 bases that match TRBD1. This CDR3 has 13 residues. V was clipped by 3 bases and J by 6 bases; unmatched bases: 2. Germline lookup yields CDR1 SGHAT and CDR2 FQNNGV.

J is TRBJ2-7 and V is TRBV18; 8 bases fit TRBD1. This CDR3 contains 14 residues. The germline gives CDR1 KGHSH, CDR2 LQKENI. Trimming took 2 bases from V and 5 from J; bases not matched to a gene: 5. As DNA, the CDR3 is TGTGCCAGCTCACCAGGCAGGGGGCAAAACGAGCAGTACTTC. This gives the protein CASSPGRGQNEQYF. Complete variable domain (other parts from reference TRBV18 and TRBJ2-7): NAGVMQNPRHLVRRRGQEARLRCSPMKGHSHVYWYRQLPEEGLKFMVYLQKENIIDESGMPKERFSAEFPKEGPSILRIQQVVRGDSAAYFCASSPGRGQNEQYFGPGTRLTVT.

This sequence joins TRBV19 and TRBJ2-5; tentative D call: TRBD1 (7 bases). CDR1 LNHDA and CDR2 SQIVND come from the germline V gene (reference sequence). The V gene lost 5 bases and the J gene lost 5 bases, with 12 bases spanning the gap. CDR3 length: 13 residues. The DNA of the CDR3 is TGTGCCAGTAGTGCAGGGGGGCTGGAGACCCAGTACTTC. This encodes CASSAGGLETQYF. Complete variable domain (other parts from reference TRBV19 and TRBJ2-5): DGGITQSPKYLFRKEGQNVTLSCEQNLNHDAMYWYRQDPGQGLRLIYYSQIVNDFQKGDIAEGYSVSREKKESFPLTVTSAQKNPTAFYLCASSAGGLETQYFGPGTRLLVL.

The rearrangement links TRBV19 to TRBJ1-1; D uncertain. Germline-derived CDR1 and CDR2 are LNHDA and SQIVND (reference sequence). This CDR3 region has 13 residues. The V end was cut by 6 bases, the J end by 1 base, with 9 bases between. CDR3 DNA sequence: TGTGCCAGTAGGTCCGGGAGGAACACTGAAGCTTTCTTT. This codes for CASRSGRNTEAFF.